The 24 T cell receptor beta chains below come from one sample, sequenced in a study of blood T cell repertoires in COVID-19. Only in-frame clones appear in the TCRdb table, and some are missing; sequencing was by immunoSEQ multiplex PCR. The data contain some 120,000 clones, 92% of them singletons. Sequenced sample: peripheral blood. These receptors were collected from a man aged 50-59 years with COVID-19, enrolled during active disease.

The rearrangement links TRBV11-2 to TRBJ2-3; 7 bases agree with TRBD1. Losses at the gene ends were 3 bases for V and 3 bases for J; bases not matched to a gene: 3. This CDR3 has 14 amino acids. CDR1 is SGHAT, CDR2 FQNNGV, per germline. The CDR3 loop reads CASSLGQITDTQYF. CDR3 DNA: TGTGCCAGCAGCTTGGGACAGATTACAGATACGCAGTATTTT. Using reference TRBV11-2 and TRBJ2-3 for the parts outside the CDR3, the full variable domain is EAGVAQSPRYKIIEKRQSVAFWCNPISGHATLYWYQQILGQGPKLLIQFQNNGVVDDSQLPKDRFSAERLKGVDSTLKIQPAKLEDSAVYLCASSLGQITDTQYFGPGTRLTVL.

This clone was found a few times. The gene calls are TRBV5-3 and TRBJ2-5; 8 bases map to TRBD2. TRBV5-3 is filed as an ORF, its function uncertain. The CDR3 sequence is 15 residues long. V was clipped by 4 bases and J by 2 bases; unmatched bases: 7. CDR3 DNA sequence: TGTGCCAGAAGCCACATAGCGGGACGGCAAGAGACCCAGTACTTC. As protein: CARSHIAGRQETQYF.

This sequence joins TRBV4-1 and TRBJ1-1; 11 bases fit TRBD1. CDR1 and CDR2 (germline): MGHRA, YSYEKL. This CDR3 region has 16 residues. V lost 5 bases to trimming and J lost 6 bases; unmatched junction nucleotides: 11. DNA for the CDR3: TGCGCCAGCAGCTCGTTCCGGGACAGGGGGAGGGCTGAAGCTTTCTTT. Amino acid sequence: CASSSFRDRGRAEAFF.

The genes are TRBV7-2 and TRBJ1-5, with TRBD1 identical over 7 bases. The ends lost 2 bases at V and 5 bases at J; junction bases unmatched: 3. The CDR3 extends over 14 amino acids. The V gene's germline CDR1 is SGHTA and CDR2 FQGNSA. CDR3 bases: TGTGCCAGCAGCTTATTAGGGGGCGATCAGCCCCAGCATTTT. It codes for CASSLLGGDQPQHF. The whole variable domain, filled in from reference TRBV7-2 and TRBJ1-5, reads GAGVSQSPSNKVTEKGKDVELRCDPISGHTALYWYRQSLGQGLEFLIYFQGNSAPDKSGLPSDRFSAERTGGSVSTLTIQRTQQEDSAVYLCASSLLGGDQPQHFGDGTRLSIL.

V usage is TRBV7-9 and J usage is TRBJ2-3; the D is unclear. CDR3 size: 14 residues. The V gene lost 2 bases and the J gene lost 2 bases, with 8 bases spanning the gap. CDR1 is SEHNR and CDR2 is FQNEAQ in the germline V gene (reference sequence). The DNA for the CDR3 is TGTGCCAGCAGCTTACGCCAGGACACAGATACGCAGTATTTT. Protein sequence: CASSLRQDTDTQYF.

The chain has TRBV9 and TRBJ1-1; TRBD1 might be the D (5 bases). Trimming shortened V by 4 bases and J by 8 bases, and 18 bases separated the two germline ends. CDR1 SGDLS and CDR2 YYNGEE come from the germline V gene. The CDR3 covers 14 residues. The CDR3 region is CASSLEAGVGEAFF. CDR3 DNA sequence: TGTGCCAGCAGCCTGGAGGCGGGGGTAGGCGAAGCTTTCTTT.

The CDR3 DNA is TGTGCCAGCAGCCGACAGTCCTACGAGCAGTACGTC. Amino acids: CASSRQSYEQYV. The genes are TRBV2 and TRBJ2-7; D is possibly TRBD1 (5 bases). CDR1 is SNHLY and CDR2 is FYNNEI in the germline V gene. The CDR3 runs 12 residues. The V gene lost 6 bases and the J gene lost 1 base, with 7 bases spanning the gap.

This chain links TRBV5-6 with TRBJ2-7; possible D gene TRBD2, 5 bases. Germline V lookup: CDR1 SGHDT, CDR2 YYEEEE. V lost 0 bases, J lost 2 bases, and 12 bases lay in between. The CDR3 length is 15 residues. The CDR3 region is CASSLVGRGAYEQYV. For the CDR3, the DNA is TGTGCCAGCAGCTTGGTGGGTCGGGGAGCCTACGAGCAGTACGTC.

V and J are TRBV2 and TRBJ2-7; TRBD2 is a possible D gene (6 bases). This CDR3 region has 15 residues. CDR1 and CDR2 (germline): SNHLY, FYNNEI. Trimming took off 4 bases at V and 6 bases at J, with 19 bases between the two ends. In nucleotides, the CDR3 is TGTGCCAGCAGTGGGTTAGCGGCCCTCAGTAGCGAGCAGTACGTC. Amino acids: CASSGLAALSSEQYV.

The rearrangement links TRBV10-1 to TRBJ2-6, with 8 bases fitting TRBD1. V was pared by 7 bases and J by 0 bases, with 11 bases of the junction left unmatched. The germline V gene encodes CDR1 WNHNN and CDR2 SYGVQD (reference sequence). The CDR3 covers 18 residues. The CDR3, as DNA: TGCGCCAGCATTAGACTGGGACAGGCCAGCTCTGGGGCCAACGTCCTGACTTTC. Its protein is CASIRLGQASSGANVLTF.

This clone occurred a few times. The V and J genes are TRBV9 and TRBJ2-1, with a possible D match to TRBD2 (5 bases). The CDR3 is made up of 13 amino acids. Germline CDR1 and CDR2: SGDLS and YYNGEE. V was shortened by 2 bases and J by 10 bases, with 13 bases between the two germline ends. In nucleotides, the CDR3 is TGTGCCAGCAGCGTTGAATTTTCGGGGGAGCAGTTCTTC. Residues: CASSVEFSGEQFF.

The chain uses TRBV24-1 and TRBJ1-4, with a tentative D call TRBD1 (5 bases). The V gene lost 5 bases and the J gene lost 8 bases, with 8 bases spanning the gap. The CDR3 length is 12 residues. Germline assignment: CDR1 KGHDR and CDR2 SFDVKD. The CDR3 DNA follows: TGTGCCACCAGTGTTCGGGGGGAAAAACTGTTTTTT. This translates into CATSVRGEKLFF.

J is TRBJ1-1 and V is TRBV19; 9 bases are shared with TRBD1. The CDR3 runs 14 residues. Germline assignment: CDR1 LNHDA and CDR2 SQIVND (reference sequence). The V gene end was trimmed by 5 bases and the J gene end by 7 bases; junction bases not matched to a gene: 8. CDR3 loop: CASSRDRVGVEAFF. In DNA form, the CDR3 reads TGTGCCAGTAGTCGGGACAGGGTGGGCGTTGAAGCTTTCTTT.

The chain couples TRBV11-1 to TRBJ1-1; 7 bases map to TRBD1. The CDR3 sequence is 14 residues long. The germline V gene has CDR1 SGHAT and CDR2 FQDESV (reference sequence). The trim removed 5 bases at V and 11 bases at J, leaving 14 bases unmatched. This CDR3 is CASSPQDRAAQAFF. The CDR3 DNA reads as TGTGCCAGCAGCCCCCAAGACAGGGCCGCGCAGGCTTTCTTT.

In DNA, the CDR3 is TGTGCCAGCAGCGCTCGGACTAGTTACGATACGCAGTATTTT. Translation: CASSARTSYDTQYF. The V and J genes are TRBV9 and TRBJ2-3; 7 bases are a match to TRBD2. Germline V gene sequence: CDR1 SGDLS, CDR2 YYNGEE. The CDR3 covers 14 residues. J was trimmed by 6 bases and V by 3 bases; bases with no gene match: 7.

This chain connects TRBV6-5 to TRBJ1-2; 8 nucleotides align to TRBD1. Germline V gene sequence: CDR1 MNHEY, CDR2 SVGAGI. CDR3 length: 13 amino acids. Losses at the gene ends were 2 bases for V and 8 bases for J; bases not matched to a gene: 4. The CDR3 coding sequence is TGTGCCAGCAGTTACCAGGGGGCGCGGGGCTACACCTTC. Protein product: CASSYQGARGYTF.

The J gene is TRBJ2-7, the V gene TRBV18, with 9 bases matching TRBD1. The CDR3 runs to 14 residues. Germline V gene data show CDR1 as KGHSH and CDR2 as LQKENI. The V segment lost 3 bases and the J segment 5 bases; nucleotides outside the gene matches: 5. The CDR3 coding sequence is TGTGCCAGCTCACCCGGACAGGGGTGGAACGAGCAGTACTTC. Protein product: CASSPGQGWNEQYF.

The J gene is TRBJ1-5, the V gene TRBV5-8; D is undetermined. The germline CDR1 and CDR2 sequences are SGHTS and YDEGEE. The CDR3 runs 14 residues. V dropped 2 bases and J dropped 2 bases, with 8 bases sitting between them. This chain's CDR3 is CASSLFAGNQPQHF. The DNA of the CDR3 is TGTGCCAGCAGCTTATTTGCAGGCAATCAGCCCCAGCATTTT.

V is TRBV19 and J is TRBJ1-1, with D possibly being TRBD1 (5 bases). Germline CDR1 reads LNHDA; CDR2 reads SQIVND (reference sequence). V was pared by 2 bases and J by 0 bases, with 19 bases between. This CDR3 region has 18 residues. The CDR3 sequence is CASSIRSTGGTLNTEAFF. The CDR3 coding sequence is TGTGCCAGTAGTATACGATCCACGGGCGGGACTCTGAACACTGAAGCTTTCTTT.

This clone was detected only a few times. The chain combines TRBV23-1 with TRBJ1-5, with D possibly being TRBD1 (6 bases). TRBV23-1 is flagged as an ORF with uncertain function. V gave up 3 bases and J gave up 0 bases, with 15 bases separating them. The CDR3 has 17 residues. CDR3 sequence (DNA): TGCGCCAGCAGTCACCACGGACACAGGGCTAGCAATCAGCCCCAGCATTTT. Protein: CASSHHGHRASNQPQHF.

The gene calls are TRBV2 and TRBJ2-5, with D perhaps matching TRBD1 (5 bases). CDR3 length: 13 amino acids. In germline, CDR1 is SNHLY, CDR2 FYNNEI. V lost 3 bases and J lost 5, with 10 bases in between. In DNA form, the CDR3 reads TGTGCCAGCAGTGACAGGGAAGGGGAGACCCAGTACTTC. It is translated as CASSDREGETQYF.

The genes are TRBV5-1 and TRBJ1-1; D is possibly TRBD1 (6 bases). V was trimmed by 0 bases and J by 3 bases, leaving 9 bases between them. This CDR3 spans 14 amino acids. The germline gives CDR1 SGHRS, CDR2 YFSETQ. CDR3 sequence (DNA): TGCGCCAGCAGCTTGGCGCGACAGGACACTGAAGCTTTCTTT. It encodes CASSLARQDTEAFF.

The genes are TRBV5-4 and TRBJ2-5; possible D gene TRBD2, 5 bases. The V end lost 3 bases, the J end lost 5 bases, and 14 bases lay between the germline ends. The CDR3 contains 14 residues. Germline V CDR1 and CDR2: SGHNT, YYREEE (reference sequence). CDR3 sequence reads: CASSSGYGVETQYF. CDR3 DNA: TGTGCCAGCAGCTCTGGGTACGGGGTCGAGACCCAGTACTTC.

The chain recombines TRBV10-1 with TRBJ2-2, with 10 bases fitting TRBD2. The CDR3 spans 15 residues. Germline CDR1 WNHNN, CDR2 SYGVQD (reference sequence). V gave up 4 bases and J gave up 1 base; unmatched junction bases: 0. The CDR3 loop reads CASSGTSGNTGELFF. The CDR3 bases are TGCGCCAGCAGTGGGACTAGCGGGAACACCGGGGAGCTGTTTTTT.